The sequence of this TCR beta chain was determined in a study of T cell repertoires in cytomegalovirus infection (dated 2019 in TCRdb). For context, the study as a whole: Recently identified HLA-C-restricted CMV epitopes, whose presentation resists viral immunomodulation, were targeted by peptide stimulations together with well-studied HLA-B-restricted epitopes. Donor HLA type was relevant to the analysis, because carriage of CMV infection together with the matching HLA type was indicated by public TCR beta signatures. Findings and caveats that apply to the study as a whole: The ex vivo response was dominated by HLA-C-restricted CMV-specific TCR beta clonotypes, which also provided the single most frequent clonotype in two of eight donors. In both this cohort and an independent approximately 350-donor cohort, the cumulative frequency of public TCR beta family members distinguished carriers of CMV infection plus the relevant HLA type.

What the treatment or condition label conveys for this sample: in vitro stimulation with specific CMV peptide epitopes to enrich CMV-specific T cells. Concerning this clonotype itself: This receptor's antigen is unknown. No clone much larger than this one lies a single base away; base qualities are absent.

Trimming costs V 5 bases and J 7 bases, and their ends lie 15 bases apart. The CDR3, cysteine through phenylalanine, is 15 amino acids long. Only the CDR3 region is kept as DNA, spanning 45 bases read in frame from base 1. This sample was sequenced with an Illumina HiSeq 1500. TCRdb cleaned the public reads at Q25 with fastp, built clones with MiXCR and kept in-frame beta chains. Each CDR3 protein appears once, grouped with its most common genes and DNA. In all, the sample holds approximately 590,000 distinct CDR3 sequences, and roughly 43% of those were seen once. The top ten clones comprise over 45% of the sample.

The rearrangement combines TRBV12-3 or TRBV12-4 with TRBJ1-6, with a tentative D gene TRBD1 over 5 matching bases. This clonotype originated in a human donor in good health (CMV status not recorded). Some clones in this sample may be carry-over from other donors' samples. The sequenced sample was cultured PBMCs, obtained from culture after CMV antigen stimulation. The nucleotide sequence reads TGTGCCAGCAGTATGACCGGGACGGAAAATTCACCCCTCCACTTT. This is translated as CASSMTGTENSPLHF.